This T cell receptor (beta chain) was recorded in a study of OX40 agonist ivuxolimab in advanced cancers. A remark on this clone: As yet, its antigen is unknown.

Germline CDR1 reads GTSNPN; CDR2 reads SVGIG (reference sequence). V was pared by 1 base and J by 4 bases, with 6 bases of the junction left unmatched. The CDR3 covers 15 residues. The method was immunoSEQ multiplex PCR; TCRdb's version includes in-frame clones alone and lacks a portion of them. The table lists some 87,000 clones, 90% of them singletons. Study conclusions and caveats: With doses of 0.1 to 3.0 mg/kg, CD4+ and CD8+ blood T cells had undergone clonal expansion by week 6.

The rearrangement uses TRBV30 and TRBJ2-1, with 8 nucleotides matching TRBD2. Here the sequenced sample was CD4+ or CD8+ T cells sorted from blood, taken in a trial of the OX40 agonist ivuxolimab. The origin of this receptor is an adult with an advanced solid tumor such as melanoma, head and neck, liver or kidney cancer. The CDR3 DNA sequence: TGTGCCTGGAGTGCGTTAGCGGGGAGATACAATGAGCAGTTCTTC. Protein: CAWSALAGRYNEQFF.